These 23 T cell receptor beta chains came from one sample sequenced in a study of blood T cell repertoires in COVID-19. Assay used: immunoSEQ multiplex PCR; TCRdb lists only in-frame clones, some missing. The sample includes some 150,000 clones, around nine tenths of them seen just once. The sequenced material came from PBMCs or T cells enriched from blood (not recorded which). The origin of the receptors is a woman under 30 who had recovered from COVID-19.

This chain uses TRBV27 with TRBJ2-1; 12 bases align to TRBD2. The germline CDR1 and CDR2 sequences are MNHEY and SMNVEV (reference sequence). The CDR3 runs to 15 residues. J gave up 8 bases and V 4 bases, and 6 bases lay outside the gene matches. CDR3 sequence: CASSSRLAGVYEQFF. For the CDR3, the DNA is TGTGCCAGCAGTTCAAGACTAGCGGGAGTCTATGAGCAGTTCTTC.

The J gene is TRBJ2-5, the V gene TRBV7-3, with a tentative D call TRBD1 (7 bases). Germline V gene lookup returns CDR1 SGHTA and CDR2 FQGTGA. Trimming removed 2 bases from V and 4 bases from J, with 14 bases in between. The CDR3 loop spans 15 amino acids. CDR3 in amino acids: CASSLGSGGLETQYF. The CDR3 coding sequence is TGTGCCAGCAGCTTAGGTTCAGGGGGACTAGAGACCCAGTACTTC.

The chain recombines TRBV9 with TRBJ2-1, with TRBD2 matching over 10 bases. The CDR3 spans 14 residues. CDR1 is SGDLS and CDR2 is YYNGEE in the germline V gene. The J segment lost 7 bases and the V segment lost 4 bases, leaving 5 bases of the junction unmatched. CDR3 region: CASSTGLASNEQFF. Written as DNA, the CDR3 is TGTGCCAGCAGCACGGGACTAGCGTCGAATGAGCAGTTCTTC.

V usage is TRBV10-3 and J usage is TRBJ1-3; D may be TRBD1 (6 bases). The ends were cut back, 6 bases at V and 2 bases at J, with 8 bases in the middle. CDR3 size: 13 residues. Germline V lookup: CDR1 ENHRY, CDR2 SYGVKD. The CDR3 is CAIRAGAGNTIYF. The CDR3 DNA reads TGTGCCATCAGGGCAGGGGCTGGAAACACCATATATTTT.

CDR3: CASSVGGATNEKLFF. CDR3 DNA: TGTGCCAGCAGCGTAGGAGGCGCAACTAATGAAAAACTGTTTTTT. V is TRBV9 and J is TRBJ1-4; D gene unclear. V lost 0 bases, J lost 0 bases, and 6 bases lay in between. CDR3 length: 15 amino acids. CDR1 and CDR2 (germline): SGDLS, YYNGEE.

The chain employs TRBV6-1 and TRBJ2-7; TRBD2 matches 10 bases. This CDR3 comprises 14 residues. The V segment lost 3 bases and the J segment 7 bases; nucleotides outside the gene matches: 6. The germline V gene encodes CDR1 MNHNS and CDR2 SASEGT. The CDR3 region is CASSDILAGREQYF. CDR3 nucleotides: TGTGCCAGCAGTGATATACTAGCGGGACGTGAGCAGTACTTC.

The gene calls are TRBV5-4 and TRBJ2-7; 7 bases agree with TRBD2. Trimming at V came to 4 bases and at J to 5 bases, leaving 12 bases not matched to a gene. The CDR3 spans 15 residues. Germline V gene lookup returns CDR1 SGHNT and CDR2 YYREEE (reference sequence). The CDR3 is CASSPGGGSKDEQYF. The CDR3 DNA is TGTGCCAGCAGCCCTGGCGGCGGGAGTAAAGACGAGCAGTACTTC.

The V and J genes are TRBV12-3 or TRBV12-4 and TRBJ2-5; D uncertain. The CDR3 has 13 residues. Trimming removed 6 bases at V and 6 bases at J, with 14 bases between. The CDR3 sequence is CASSIRILKTQYF. For the CDR3, the DNA is TGTGCCAGCAGCATACGGATACTAAAGACCCAGTACTTC.

CDR3 loop: CASSIGGTVSGNTIYF. Here the CDR3 DNA reads TGTGCCAGTAGTATAGGCGGGACAGTCTCTGGAAACACCATATATTTT. The genes are TRBV19 and TRBJ1-3, with 7 bases fitting TRBD1. Germline V gives CDR1 LNHDA, CDR2 SQIVND (reference sequence). This CDR3 spans 16 amino acids. Trimming at V came to 1 base and at J to 0 bases, leaving 3 bases not matched to a gene.

The V call is TRBV28, the J call TRBJ1-6, with D possibly matching TRBD1 (6 bases). CDR3 size: 15 residues. Deletions cut 1 base from V and 4 bases from J, with 8 bases between. The germline V gene has CDR1 MDHEN and CDR2 SYDVKM. CDR3 residues: CASSLSGQYNSPLHF. The CDR3 DNA reads as TGTGCCAGCAGTTTATCAGGACAGTATAATTCACCCCTCCACTTT.

The V and J genes are TRBV28 and TRBJ2-7, with 13 bases lining up with TRBD2. The CDR3 covers 16 residues. CDR1 is MDHEN and CDR2 is SYDVKM in the germline V gene. J gave up 3 bases and V 4 bases, and 6 bases lay outside the gene matches. This chain's CDR3 is CASSSYGLAGVYEQYF. CDR3 DNA: TGTGCCAGCAGTTCCTACGGACTAGCGGGAGTCTACGAGCAGTACTTC.

Points on this clone: This may come from a read error, since a much larger clone is one base off. The sample holds other DNA sequences that translate to the same CDR3. In nucleotides, the CDR3 is TGTGCCAGCTCACTCAGCGGGAGCTCCTACAATGAGCAGTTCTTC. It is translated as CASSLSGSSYNEQFF. The V call is TRBV18, the J call TRBJ2-1; TRBD2 agrees at 8 bases. The junction had 2 bases not matched to a gene; V was cut back by 4 bases and J by 0 bases. The CDR3 loop spans 15 amino acids. Germline V CDR1 and CDR2: KGHSH, LQKENI.

The chain employs TRBV7-9 and TRBJ1-3; a possible D gene is TRBD1 (6 bases). The V and J ends lost 4 bases and 0 bases respectively, with 13 bases between them. The CDR3 is 16 residues long. Germline V gene lookup returns CDR1 SEHNR and CDR2 FQNEAQ (reference sequence). The CDR3, as DNA: TGTGCCAGCAGCTCAGTACAGGGAGCCTCTGGAAACACCATATATTTT. Its protein is CASSSVQGASGNTIYF.

The chain combines TRBV6-2 or TRBV6-3 with TRBJ2-3; tentatively, D is TRBD1 (5 bases). The CDR3 loop spans 15 amino acids. The ends were cut back, 3 bases at V and 2 bases at J, with 12 bases in the middle. Germline lookup yields CDR1 MNHEY and CDR2 SVGEGT. The CDR3 sequence is CASSYGASITDTQYF. For the CDR3, the DNA is TGTGCCAGCAGTTATGGGGCTTCTATCACAGATACGCAGTATTTT.

The J gene is TRBJ1-1, the V gene TRBV29-1, with 8 positions matching TRBD1. The germline V gene encodes CDR1 SQVTM and CDR2 ANQGSEA. This CDR3 contains 12 residues. V shed 5 bases, J shed 11 bases, and the junction held 10 bases outside the gene matches. The CDR3 sequence: CSVRTGMEVAFF. CDR3 DNA sequence: TGCAGCGTTCGGACAGGGATGGAGGTTGCTTTCTTT.

This chain uses TRBV7-2 with TRBJ2-3; D call uncertain. This CDR3 has 14 residues. V shed 3 bases and J shed 4 bases, with 11 bases lying between them. Germline CDR1 SGHTA, CDR2 FQGNSA. The CDR3 loop reads CASSLERNSDTQYF. The CDR3, as DNA: TGTGCCAGCAGCTTGGAGAGGAACTCAGATACGCAGTATTTT.

As regards this clone: The junction departs from the called germline gene at one end, perhaps through a read error. V gene TRBV5-3 combines with J gene TRBJ1-6; TRBD1 matches at 7 bases. TRBV5-3 is sorted into the ORF group, with uncertain function. The CDR3 covers 11 residues. In DNA form, the CDR3 reads TGTGCCAGAAGCTTGAGGCGGACAGGCAACTTT. This encodes CARSLRRTGNF.

This chain connects TRBV5-4 to TRBJ1-1; TRBD1 matches 8 bases. Germline trimming cut 1 base from V and 1 base from J; bases unmatched to any gene: 3. Germline loops: CDR1 SGHNT, CDR2 YYREEE (reference sequence). The CDR3 spans 15 residues. The CDR3 reads CASSLMTGANTEAFF. The CDR3, as DNA: TGTGCCAGCAGCTTGATGACAGGGGCGAACACTGAAGCTTTCTTT.

The V and J genes are TRBV30 and TRBJ2-1; TRBD2 might be the D (5 bases). This CDR3 has 12 amino acids. Trimming took off 3 bases at V and 6 bases at J, with 9 bases between the two ends. Germline V gene sequence: CDR1 GTSNPN, CDR2 SVGIG (reference sequence). DNA for the CDR3: TGTGCCTGGAGCGCAACTAGCAATGAGCAGTTCTTC. Protein: CAWSATSNEQFF.

The V gene is TRBV18, the J gene TRBJ1-5; 7 positions agree with TRBD1. This CDR3 region has 12 residues. With 6 bases clipped from V and 6 bases from J, the junction kept 2 bases outside the gene matches. In germline, CDR1 is KGHSH, CDR2 LQKENI. CDR3 amino acids: CASSHRGQPQHF. The CDR3, as DNA: TGTGCCAGCTCTCACAGGGGTCAGCCCCAGCATTTT.

The chain has TRBV7-9 and TRBJ2-5, with a weak D call TRBD1 (6 bases). Germline lookup yields CDR1 SEHNR and CDR2 FQNEAQ (reference sequence). CDR3 length: 15 residues. V was trimmed by 1 base and J by 1 base, leaving 10 bases between them. CDR3 bases: TGTGCCAGCAGCTTAGGCCTCAGGGGCCAAGAGACCCAGTACTTC. Translation: CASSLGLRGQETQYF.

This clone was seen repeatedly, ten times or more. The chain recombines TRBV25-1 with TRBJ1-3, with D maybe TRBD1 (6 bases). CDR3 length: 14 residues. Trimming cost V 5 bases and J 3 bases, with 11 bases left between them. Germline V lookup: CDR1 MGHDK, CDR2 SYGVNS. The CDR3 reads CASSYNRDGNTIYF. CDR3 DNA sequence: TGTGCCAGCAGTTACAACAGGGATGGAAACACCATATATTTT.

The chain joins TRBV4-2 to TRBJ1-2; D perhaps matches TRBD1 (6 bases). The CDR3 extends over 13 amino acids. Trimming took 3 bases from V and 8 from J, leaving 13 bases between them. Germline CDR1 is LGHNA and CDR2 is YNFKEQ. The CDR3 DNA is TGTGCCAGCAGCCACAACAGGGATCGGGGCTACACCTTC. This encodes CASSHNRDRGYTF.